This is a list of T cell receptor beta chains from one sample in a study of naive and memory T cell subsets. One entry per CDR3 protein, called by TCRdb with MiXCR from the 5' RACE reads. The profile shows roughly 62,000 distinct CDR3 sequences, more than 6% of them singletons. The receptors were gathered from a female donor in good health. CDR3s include the opening cysteine and the closing phenylalanine or tryptophan. The D gene is left open where the match is weak. Only some rows state a clone size, as once, few, many or a class for expanded clones.

CDR3nt | CDR3aa | j_gene | d_gene | v_gene | abundance | len
TGTGCCAGCTCACCAAGAACCAGGGGCGGAAATGACCAGTTCTTC | CASSPRTRGGNDQFF | TRBJ2-1 | NA | TRBV18 | NA | 15
TGTGCCAGCAGCCAAGATCCGGGGGAAAACGAGCAGTACTTC | CASSQDPGENEQYF | TRBJ2-7 | NA | TRBV3-1 | few | 14
TGTGCCAGCAGCCTCAAACAGGGGGCCGACACTGAAGCTTTCTTT | CASSLKQGADTEAFF | TRBJ1-1 | TRBD1 | TRBV3-1 | many | 15
TGTGCCAGCAGTGAATACACAGTGAACACTGAAGCTTTCTTT | CASSEYTVNTEAFF | TRBJ1-1 | NA | TRBV2 | few | 14
TGTGCCAGCAGCCCGCAGGGTCCAACTAATGAAAAACTGTTTTTT | CASSPQGPTNEKLFF | TRBJ1-4 | NA | TRBV7-2 | few | 15
TGTGCCAGCAGACTAGCGGGAGGTTACGCGAACACCGGGGAGCTGTTTTTT | CASRLAGGYANTGELFF | TRBJ2-2 | TRBD2 | TRBV2 | NA | 17
TGCGCCAGCAGGAGCTCGGGGGCGCAATCTGAAGCTTTCTTT | CASRSSGAQSEAFF | TRBJ1-1 | NA | TRBV10-2 | few | 14
TGTGCCAGCAAACCGGGACCCCACTACGAGCAGTACTTC | CASKPGPHYEQYF | TRBJ2-7 | NA | TRBV7-9 | few | 13
TGCGCCAGCAGCATGCCCTCGGCAGGGGGCAACACTGAAGCTTTCTTT | CASSMPSAGGNTEAFF | TRBJ1-1 | TRBD1 | TRBV5-1 | NA | 16
TGTGCCAGCACCCTAGGGGCGGTGCGCCCGGCAGCCAAAAACATTCAGTACTTC | CASTLGAVRPAAKNIQYF | TRBJ2-4 | NA | TRBV28 | NA | 18
TGTGCCAGCAGCCCAAACCCGACAGGGTTGGCACCCCTCCACTTT | CASSPNPTGLAPLHF | TRBJ1-6 | TRBD1 | TRBV5-6 | NA | 15
TGTGCCAGCAGTGAACCCGGGACAGGGGTTAATGAGCAGTTCTTC | CASSEPGTGVNEQFF | TRBJ2-1 | TRBD1 | TRBV25-1 | few | 15
TGTGCCAGCAGCCCCGGGACGTTCAGGGAGCAGTACTTC | CASSPGTFREQYF | TRBJ2-7 | NA | TRBV9 | many | 13
TGTGCCAGTAGTATTCCATCGTCAGTCTCTGGGGCCAACGTCCTGACTTTC | CASSIPSSVSGANVLTF | TRBJ2-6 | NA | TRBV19 | few | 17
TGTGCCAGCAGCTCGTGGGGCACAGATACGCAGTATTTT | CASSSWGTDTQYF | TRBJ2-3 | NA | TRBV7-9 | many | 13
TGTGCCTGGAGAGCGGGACAGGGAAACTACACCTTC | CAWRAGQGNYTF | TRBJ1-2 | TRBD1 | TRBV30 | few | 12
TGTGCCAGCAGCTTTAGCGGGGTCCTTAGCACAGATACGCAGTATTTT | CASSFSGVLSTDTQYF | TRBJ2-3 | TRBD2 | TRBV9 | NA | 16
TGCGCCAGCAGCCAAGGGGCTATAAATGAGCAGTTCTTC | CASSQGAINEQFF | TRBJ2-1 | NA | TRBV4-1 | few | 13
TGTGCCAGCAGTTTTGATGGACAGTTCTACAATGAGCAGTTCTTC | CASSFDGQFYNEQFF | TRBJ2-1 | NA | TRBV28 | NA | 15
TGCGCCAGCAGTGAAGGTCTCGGGACTGCCGAGTACGAGCAGTACTTC | CASSEGLGTAEYEQYF | TRBJ2-7 | NA | TRBV10-1 | NA | 16
TGTGCCAGCAGCCAATCGGGGCGGGACAGAACCCTCAGAGTATATGGCTACACCTTC | CASSQSGRDRTLRVYGYTF | TRBJ1-2 | TRBD1 | TRBV7-8 | few | 19
TGTGCCAGCAGTATGAGACTAGCCAGAAACACAGATACGCAGTATTTT | CASSMRLARNTDTQYF | TRBJ2-3 | TRBD2 | TRBV12-3/TRBV12-4 | NA | 16
TGTGCCAGTAGACGATCTCAAGGGAACTATGGCTACACCTTC | CASRRSQGNYGYTF | TRBJ1-2 | NA | TRBV19 | once | 14
TGCAGTGCTCCAGAGGGCGGGGTGACTGAAGCTTTCTTT | CSAPEGGVTEAFF | TRBJ1-1 | NA | TRBV20-1 | medium-sized | 13
TGTGCCTGGAGTTCGACGAGCTACGAGCAGTACTTC | CAWSSTSYEQYF | TRBJ2-7 | NA | TRBV30 | few | 12
TGTGCCAGCAGCTTAGTGCGTGAAAGCTATGGCTACACCTTC | CASSLVRESYGYTF | TRBJ1-2 | NA | TRBV7-9 | few | 14
TGTGCCAGCAGCCTCCTAAGACAGGGAGGGGCTTACGAGCAGTACTTC | CASSLLRQGGAYEQYF | TRBJ2-7 | NA | TRBV14 | NA | 16
TGTGCCAGCAGCCGGGGGACAGGGACCACAGATACGCAGTATTTT | CASSRGTGTTDTQYF | TRBJ2-3 | TRBD1 | TRBV6-5 | many | 15
TGCAGTGCTGAAACCGGGACAGGGAACAATGAGCAGTTCTTC | CSAETGTGNNEQFF | TRBJ2-1 | TRBD1 | TRBV20-1 | many | 14
TGTGCCAGCAGTAGGACAGGTGAAAATGAGCAGTTCTTC | CASSRTGENEQFF | TRBJ2-1 | TRBD1 | TRBV6-6 | NA | 13
TGTGCTAGTGGTTTGACAGGGGTTCAGCCCCAGCATTTT | CASGLTGVQPQHF | TRBJ1-5 | TRBD1 | TRBV12-5 | few | 13
TGTGCCAGCAGTGAGGGCGTTGGGACAAACTACGAGCAGTACTTC | CASSEGVGTNYEQYF | TRBJ2-7 | NA | TRBV6-1 | NA | 15
TGTGCCAGCAGCCCTGGGGTCCCAGATACGCAGTATTTT | CASSPGVPDTQYF | TRBJ2-3 | NA | TRBV28 | NA | 13
TGTGCCAGCTCACCAGTGGGATCGAACCAGAACACTGAAGCTTTCTTT | CASSPVGSNQNTEAFF | TRBJ1-1 | NA | TRBV18 | many | 16
TGTGCCAGCAGTTCACCGGACAGGCAAGAGACCCAGTACTTC | CASSSPDRQETQYF | TRBJ2-5 | TRBD1 | TRBV28 | NA | 14
TGTGCCAGCAGCCAATTTCAAGGGGGGGAGCAGTACTTC | CASSQFQGGEQYF | TRBJ2-7 | NA | TRBV14 | few | 13
TGTGCCAGCAGTTACGAAGGCTACGAGCAGTACTTC | CASSYEGYEQYF | TRBJ2-7 | NA | TRBV6-2/TRBV6-3 | many | 12
TGTGCCAGCAGCTTAGTGGTAGCGGGTGCCTACAATGAGCAGTTCTTC | CASSLVVAGAYNEQFF | TRBJ2-1 | TRBD2 | TRBV7-9 | many | 16
TGTGCCAGCAGTTACTCGAATTGGCAGCTCAACTCTGGGGCCAACGTCCTGACTTTC | CASSYSNWQLNSGANVLTF | TRBJ2-6 | NA | TRBV6-6 | NA | 19
TGTGCCAGCAGCCTTAATACAAATACAGATTTCTCCTATAATTCACCCCTCCACTTT | CASSLNTNTDFSYNSPLHF | TRBJ1-6 | NA | TRBV4-2 | many | 19
TGCGCCAGCAGTCAACCCACTCGCGCAGAACGACAGGGAGGCCAAGAGACCCAGTACTTC | CASSQPTRAERQGGQETQYF | TRBJ2-5 | NA | TRBV23-1 | few | 20
TGTGCCAGCAGCCAAGACCGGGCCGCCCTATACGAGCAGTACTTC | CASSQDRAALYEQYF | TRBJ2-7 | NA | TRBV3-1 | few | 15
TGTGCCAGCAGGGGGGTTCAGGGTTCGGAGGAAAAACTGTTTTTT | CASRGVQGSEEKLFF | TRBJ1-4 | NA | TRBV12-3/TRBV12-4 | NA | 15
TGTGCCAGCAGTGATGCCCAGGGGCTCACTGAAGCTTTCTTT | CASSDAQGLTEAFF | TRBJ1-1 | NA | TRBV6-1 | few | 14
TGCAGCGTCTCGAGGGACAGCCGGGCCAACGTCCTGACTTTC | CSVSRDSRANVLTF | TRBJ2-6 | TRBD1 | TRBV29-1 | NA | 14
TGTGCCAGCAGTTTATCTTCCGGGACGGCTAGCAATCAGCCCCAGCATTTT | CASSLSSGTASNQPQHF | TRBJ1-5 | NA | TRBV28 | many | 17
TGTGCCAGCAGTTCCCTGGATGAGGGTGACAGCTCCTACGAGCAGTACTTC | CASSSLDEGDSSYEQYF | TRBJ2-7 | NA | TRBV12-3/TRBV12-4 | NA | 17
TGTGCTAGTGGTTTGGTACCGTATAGCAATCAGCCCCAGCATTTT | CASGLVPYSNQPQHF | TRBJ1-5 | NA | TRBV12-5 | NA | 15
TGTGCCAGCATCTCTTACAGCTCTGGGGCCAACGTCCTGACTTTC | CASISYSSGANVLTF | TRBJ2-6 | NA | TRBV6-1 | few | 15
TGCAGTGCTAGAGATATAGCGGGAAAAAACAATGAGCAGTTCTTC | CSARDIAGKNNEQFF | TRBJ2-1 | TRBD2 | TRBV20-1 | many | 15
TGTGCCAGTAGACTAGCGGGAGCCGCCAAAAACATTCAGTACTTC | CASRLAGAAKNIQYF | TRBJ2-4 | TRBD2 | TRBV19 | few | 15
TGCGCCAGCAGTGAAGGGGAGGAGCAGTACTTC | CASSEGEEQYF | TRBJ2-7 | NA | TRBV10-2 | NA | 11
TGCGCCAGCAGCCCCGGGGGCAGGGGCACTGAAGCTTTCTTT | CASSPGGRGTEAFF | TRBJ1-1 | NA | TRBV4-1 | few | 14
TGTGCCAGCAGTCCCCCGGGACTGGGCGTATGGGGGCAGTTCTTC | CASSPPGLGVWGQFF | TRBJ2-1 | NA | TRBV28 | many | 15
TGCAGTGCTAGAGGACTAGCGGGAGAGGTCTACAATGAGCAGTTCTTC | CSARGLAGEVYNEQFF | TRBJ2-1 | TRBD2 | TRBV20-1 | many | 16
TGTGCCAGCAGCTTGACAGTTAGGACCGATCAGCCCCAGCATTTT | CASSLTVRTDQPQHF | TRBJ1-5 | NA | TRBV5-5 | few | 15
TGTGCCAGCAGCCAAGGGACAGCCTACGAGCAGTACTTC | CASSQGTAYEQYF | TRBJ2-7 | NA | TRBV3-1 | NA | 13
TGTGCCAGCAGCCAGTTCTACGACACACCAACCTACGAGCAGTACTTC | CASSQFYDTPTYEQYF | TRBJ2-7 | NA | TRBV3-1 | few | 16
TGTGCCAGCAGCGCCTCCGGTGGGACCCAAGAGACCCAGTACTTC | CASSASGGTQETQYF | TRBJ2-5 | NA | TRBV9 | many | 15
TGCAGTGCTAGCGGTGACACAAACAATCAGCCCCAGCATTTT | CSASGDTNNQPQHF | TRBJ1-5 | NA | TRBV20-1 | many | 14